Here is one TCR beta chain with its context. V was clipped by 4 bases and J by 4 bases, with 17 bases between them. The CDR3 is made up of 16 amino acids. The germline V gene has CDR1 SGHTA and CDR2 FQGNSA. This sample was taken from a study of blood T cell repertoires in COVID-19. The protocol was immunoSEQ multiplex PCR, while the TCRdb copy is restricted to in-frame clones and leaves out a portion. Here the sample spans over 150,000 clones, about 86% being singletons. The chain combines TRBV7-2 with TRBJ2-1, with D maybe TRBD2 (7 bases). The source is a woman in her seventies who had recovered from COVID-19. The sample comprised peripheral blood. The CDR3 here is CASSSRGGIGYNEQFF. In DNA form, the CDR3 reads TGTGCCAGCAGCTCAAGGGGGGGCATAGGATACAATGAGCAGTTCTTC.